These T cell receptor beta chains were read from a single sample in a study of OX40 agonist ivuxolimab in advanced cancers. The table came from immunoSEQ multiplex PCR; TCRdb's copy has only in-frame clones and leaves some out. The sample gives 25,000 to 30,000 clones, around nine tenths of which show up once; roughly 24% is in the top ten. The sequencing used CD4+ or CD8+ T cells sorted from blood, collected in a trial of the OX40 agonist ivuxolimab. The receptor source for this set is an adult with an advanced solid tumor such as melanoma, head and neck, liver or kidney cancer. Each CDR3 is given with its conserved first and last residue. The D gene is left open where the match is weak. The size of a clone is reported for some rows only, either as once, few or many, or as a class for expanded clones.

V	J	D	size	DNA	CDR3
TRBV4-3	TRBJ2-1	TRBD1	.	TGCGCCAGCAGCCAAGGGGACAGGGGAGGCAATGAGCAGTTCTTC	CASSQGDRGGNEQFF
TRBV7-9	TRBJ2-7	.	few	TGTGCCAGCAGCCAACTAGTCGGGGAGCAGTACTTC	CASSQLVGEQYF
TRBV7-2	TRBJ2-1	.	.	TGTGCCAGCAGCTTAGGACAGATCTACAATGAGCAGTTCTTC	CASSLGQIYNEQFF
TRBV7-9	TRBJ1-2	TRBD1	.	TGTGCCAGCAGCCCTGCAGTCTGGGGACAGCAAGCCTATGGCTACACCTTC	CASSPAVWGQQAYGYTF
TRBV27	TRBJ2-7	TRBD2	.	TGTGCCAGCAGTTTGGGTTTTAGCGGGGACGAGCAGTACTTC	CASSLGFSGDEQYF
TRBV14	TRBJ2-7	.	.	TGTGCCAGCAGCCAACGCCAGGCTAACTACGAGCAGTACTTC	CASSQRQANYEQYF
TRBV6-6	TRBJ2-7	.	.	TGTGCCAGCAGTTACTTCACCTCCTACGAGCAGTACTTC	CASSYFTSYEQYF
TRBV19	TRBJ2-1	.	.	TGTGCCAGTAGTATAGTCCCGGGTACCTATGAGCAGTTCTTC	CASSIVPGTYEQFF
TRBV12-5	TRBJ2-5	.	.	TGTGCTAGTGGTTTGGGGGCTAGCGTCCAAGAGACCCAGTACTTC	CASGLGASVQETQYF
TRBV15	TRBJ2-7	.	.	TGTGCCACCAGCAGAGATGGTGGAGGCCCTGCGAGCTCCTACGAGCAGTACTTC	CATSRDGGGPASSYEQYF
TRBV6-1	TRBJ1-5	.	.	TGTGCCAGCAGTGAACTTGGAGTCGGTCCCCAGCATTTT	CASSELGVGPQHF
TRBV27	TRBJ2-7	TRBD2	.	TGTGCCAGCAGACCGGCGGGAGTAGCCTACGAGCAGTACTTC	CASRPAGVAYEQYF
TRBV7-9	TRBJ2-7	TRBD1	.	TGTGCCAGCAGCGCCGGGACAGGGATCTACGAGCAGTACTTC	CASSAGTGIYEQYF
TRBV7-9	TRBJ2-7	.	.	TGTGCCAGCAGCTTAAGTGGGGGTTACGAGCAGTACTTC	CASSLSGGYEQYF
TRBV10-2	TRBJ1-2	.	.	TGCGCCAGCAGCGGGGCCTGGGACTACACCTTC	CASSGAWDYTF
TRBV11-2	TRBJ2-5	TRBD1	.	TGTGCCAGCAGCTTAGATCCCCCGACAGGGCCGAGGGAGACCCAGTACTTC	CASSLDPPTGPRETQYF
TRBV9	TRBJ1-2	TRBD1	.	TGTGCCAGCAGCGTAGGGACAGGGGGCGCCTTTGGACCCTATGGCTACACCTTC	CASSVGTGGAFGPYGYTF
TRBV6-1	TRBJ2-3	TRBD1	.	TGTGCCAGTAAAGCAGGGGGAACAGATACGCAGTATTTT	CASKAGGTDTQYF
TRBV6-5	TRBJ2-7	TRBD1	.	TGTGCCAGCAGTTACTCGATGGGACAGGGTTCGTACGAGCAGTACTTC	CASSYSMGQGSYEQYF
TRBV6-1	TRBJ2-1	TRBD1	.	TGTGCCAGCAGCCTTAACAGGGGGCTAGTTAATGAGCAGTTCTTC	CASSLNRGLVNEQFF
TRBV13	TRBJ2-3	TRBD2	medium-sized	TGTGCCAGCAGCTTAAGCACTAGCGGGCCCCTAGATACGCAGTATTTT	CASSLSTSGPLDTQYF
TRBV6-5	TRBJ2-3	TRBD2	few	TGTGCCAGCAGTAGAATAGCGGGATCAGATACGCAGTATTTT	CASSRIAGSDTQYF
TRBV5-5	TRBJ2-1	TRBD1	.	TGTGCCAGCAGCTTGGTTCGGGACAGGACCTACAATGAGCAGTTCTTC	CASSLVRDRTYNEQFF
TRBV9	TRBJ2-3	.	.	TGTGCCAGCAGCGTGCTAGATTGGGGTACGCAGTATTTT	CASSVLDWGTQYF
TRBV19	TRBJ2-3	.	.	TGTGCCAGTAGCAATAGGGGGGACCCCAGCACAGATACGCAGTATTTT	CASSNRGDPSTDTQYF
TRBV11-2	TRBJ2-7	TRBD2	.	TGTGCCAGCAGCTTAGAGGGGCTAGCGGCCTACGAGCAGTACTTC	CASSLEGLAAYEQYF
TRBV5-5	TRBJ2-7	.	few	TGCGCCAGCAGCCAAGATTATCTCAATGAGCAGTACTTC	CASSQDYLNEQYF
TRBV2	TRBJ2-7	TRBD1	once	TGTGCCAGCAGTGAATGGGTGGGGACAGGGGTTAAAACCGAGCAGTACTTC	CASSEWVGTGVKTEQYF
TRBV6-5	TRBJ1-1	.	.	TGTGCCAGCAGTTGGGGGGGGAACACTGAAGCTTTCTTT	CASSWGGNTEAFF
TRBV7-7	TRBJ2-1	TRBD2	.	TGTGCCAGCAGCTTATTGGCTAGCGGGAACAATGAGCAGTTCTTC	CASSLLASGNNEQFF
TRBV25-1	TRBJ2-7	TRBD2	once	TGTGCCAGCAGCTCGGGACTACGCGGATACGAGCAGTACTTC	CASSSGLRGYEQYF
TRBV4-1	TRBJ2-7	.	once	TGCGCCAGCAGCCAAGATCCAGGGATCTACGAGCAGTACTTC	CASSQDPGIYEQYF
TRBV30	TRBJ2-1	.	.	TGTGCCTGGAGTGTACCCAGGAATGAGCAGTTCTTC	CAWSVPRNEQFF
TRBV9	TRBJ2-7	.	.	TGTGCCAGCAGCCCTCCATCGGGGGCCCCCTACGAGCAGTACTTC	CASSPPSGAPYEQYF
TRBV27	TRBJ1-2	.	.	TGTGCCAGCAGTTTCGGGCCTACCTATGGCTACACCTTC	CASSFGPTYGYTF
TRBV5-1	TRBJ2-1	TRBD1	.	TGCGCCAGCAGCCTAGGCCCCGGGACAGGGTTATTGGATGAGCAGTTCTTC	CASSLGPGTGLLDEQFF
TRBV7-9	TRBJ2-5	TRBD1	once	TGTGCCAGCAGCTTGTCCAGGGGGTACCAAGAGACCCAGTACTTC	CASSLSRGYQETQYF
TRBV15	TRBJ1-4	.	.	TGTGCCACCAGCAGTGACAGTGCCACTAATGAAAAACTGTTTTTT	CATSSDSATNEKLFF
TRBV29-1	TRBJ1-2	.	once	TGCACCATTAACCAAGGACTGACGAACTATGGCTACACCTTC	CTINQGLTNYGYTF
TRBV5-6	TRBJ2-1	.	.	TGTGCCAGCAGCTCTTTTTTGGGTACTAGCTTGAAGCAGTTCTTC	CASSSFLGTSLKQFF
TRBV11-3	TRBJ2-2	TRBD2	medium-sized	TGTGCCAGCAGCGGACTAGCGGAAAACACCGGGGAGCTGTTTTTT	CASSGLAENTGELFF
TRBV5-4	TRBJ2-7	TRBD2	.	TGTGCCAGCAGCTTCAGAGGGACTAGCGGGAATCCCTACGAGCAGTACTTC	CASSFRGTSGNPYEQYF
TRBV12-5	TRBJ2-1	.	.	TGTGCTAGTACGGGGCAGGGCGTTGTCTCCTACAATGAGCAGTTCTTC	CASTGQGVVSYNEQFF
TRBV21-1	TRBJ2-3	.	.	TGTGCCAGCAGCTCCCTAGCGGGAGGGCCCGAAGATACGCAGTATTTT	CASSSLAGGPEDTQYF
TRBV6-1	TRBJ2-1	TRBD2	.	TGTGCCAGCAGTGAATGGGGGGGAGGCTCGAACAATGAGCAGTTCTTC	CASSEWGGGSNNEQFF
TRBV7-2	TRBJ2-3	TRBD2	.	TGTGCCAGCAGCCTGACTAGCGGGAGCACAGATACGCAGTATTTT	CASSLTSGSTDTQYF
TRBV7-8	TRBJ2-1	TRBD2	.	TGTGCCAGCAGCCTCCGACTAGCGGGAGGGCGTGACAATGAGCAGTTCTTC	CASSLRLAGGRDNEQFF
TRBV4-1	TRBJ2-1	.	few	TGCGCCAGCAGCCGCGACTTCCTCAATGAGCAGTTCTTC	CASSRDFLNEQFF